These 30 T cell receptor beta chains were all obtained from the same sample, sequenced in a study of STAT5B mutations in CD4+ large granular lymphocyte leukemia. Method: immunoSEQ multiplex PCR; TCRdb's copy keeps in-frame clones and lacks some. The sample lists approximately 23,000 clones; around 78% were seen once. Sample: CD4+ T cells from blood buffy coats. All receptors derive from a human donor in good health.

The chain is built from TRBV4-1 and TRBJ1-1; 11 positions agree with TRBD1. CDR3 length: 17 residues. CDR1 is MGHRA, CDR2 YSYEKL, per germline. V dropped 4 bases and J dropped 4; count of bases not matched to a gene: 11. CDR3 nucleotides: TGCGCCAGCAGCCGACTAGCCGGGACAGGGGGAACCACTGAAGCTTTCTTT. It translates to CASSRLAGTGGTTEAFF.

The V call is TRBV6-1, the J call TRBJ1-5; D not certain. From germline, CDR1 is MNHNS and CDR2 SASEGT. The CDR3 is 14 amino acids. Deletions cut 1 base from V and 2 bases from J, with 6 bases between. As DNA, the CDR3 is TGTGCCAGCAGTGAAGGCTGGGGCAATCAGCCCCAGCATTTT. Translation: CASSEGWGNQPQHF.

CDR3 DNA: TGTGCCAGCAGACCTACTCAGGGCTATGGCTACACCTTC. It translates to CASRPTQGYGYTF. The chain joins TRBV7-9 to TRBJ1-2, with TRBD1 as a possible D gene (5 bases). The germline V gene has CDR1 SEHNR and CDR2 FQNEAQ (reference sequence). This CDR3 region has 13 residues. V was pared by 6 bases and J by 4 bases, with 12 bases between.

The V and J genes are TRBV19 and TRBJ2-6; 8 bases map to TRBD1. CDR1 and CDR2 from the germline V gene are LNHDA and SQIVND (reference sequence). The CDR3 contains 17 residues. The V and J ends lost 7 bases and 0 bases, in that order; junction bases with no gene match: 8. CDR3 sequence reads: CASTPTGVSSGANVLTF. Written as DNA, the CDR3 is TGTGCCAGTACCCCGACAGGGGTGAGCTCTGGGGCCAACGTCCTGACTTTC.

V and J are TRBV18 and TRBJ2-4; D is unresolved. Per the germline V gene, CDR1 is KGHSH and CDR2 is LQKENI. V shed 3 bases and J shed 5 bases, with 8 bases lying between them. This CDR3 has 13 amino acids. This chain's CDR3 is CASSPGLENIQYF. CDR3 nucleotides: TGTGCCAGCTCACCGGGGTTAGAAAACATTCAGTACTTC.

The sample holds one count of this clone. The CDR3: CASSPGGRNTEAFF. The DNA of the CDR3 is TGTGCCAGCTCACCGGGGGGCCGGAACACTGAAGCTTTCTTT. The chain has TRBV18 and TRBJ1-1; D is perhaps TRBD1 (6 bases). Germline assignment: CDR1 KGHSH and CDR2 LQKENI. The CDR3 runs to 14 residues. Trimming took off 3 bases at V and 1 base at J, with 9 bases between the two ends. The full variable domain, rest sourced from reference TRBV18 and TRBJ1-1, is NAGVMQNPRHLVRRRGQEARLRCSPMKGHSHVYWYRQLPEEGLKFMVYLQKENIIDESGMPKERFSAEFPKEGPSILRIQQVVRGDSAAYFCASSPGGRNTEAFFGQGTRLTVV.

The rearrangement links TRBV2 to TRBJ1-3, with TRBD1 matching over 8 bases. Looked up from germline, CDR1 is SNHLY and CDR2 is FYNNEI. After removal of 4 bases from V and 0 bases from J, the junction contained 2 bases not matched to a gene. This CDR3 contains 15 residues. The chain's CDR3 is CASSGQGRSGNTIYF. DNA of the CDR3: TGTGCCAGCAGTGGACAGGGGCGCTCTGGAAACACCATATATTTT.

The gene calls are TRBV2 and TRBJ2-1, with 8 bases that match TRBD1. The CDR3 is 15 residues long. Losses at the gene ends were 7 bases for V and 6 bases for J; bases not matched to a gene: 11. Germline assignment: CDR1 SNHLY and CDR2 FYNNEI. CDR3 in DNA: TGTGCCAGCAAGCGCGAGACAGGGGAATTCAATGAGCAGTTCTTC. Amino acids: CASKRETGEFNEQFF. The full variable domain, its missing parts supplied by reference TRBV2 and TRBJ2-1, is EPEVTQTPSHQVTQMGQEVILRCVPISNHLYFYWYRQILGQKVEFLVSFYNNEISEKSEIFDDQFSVERPDGSNFTLKIRSTKLEDSAMYFCASKRETGEFNEQFFGPGTRLTVL.

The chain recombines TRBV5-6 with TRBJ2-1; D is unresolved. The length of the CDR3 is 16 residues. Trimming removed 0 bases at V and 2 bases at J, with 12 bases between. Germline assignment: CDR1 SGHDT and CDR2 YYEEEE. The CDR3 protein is CASSLGGRHTYNEQFF. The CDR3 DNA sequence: TGTGCCAGCAGCTTGGGCGGCAGACATACCTACAATGAGCAGTTCTTC.

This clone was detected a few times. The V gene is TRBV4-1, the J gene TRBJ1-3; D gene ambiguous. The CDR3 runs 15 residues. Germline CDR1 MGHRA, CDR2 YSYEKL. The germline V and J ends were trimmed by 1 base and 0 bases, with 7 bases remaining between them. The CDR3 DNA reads TGCGCCAGCAGCCAAGTGCGGCCCTCTGGAAACACCATATATTTT. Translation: CASSQVRPSGNTIYF.

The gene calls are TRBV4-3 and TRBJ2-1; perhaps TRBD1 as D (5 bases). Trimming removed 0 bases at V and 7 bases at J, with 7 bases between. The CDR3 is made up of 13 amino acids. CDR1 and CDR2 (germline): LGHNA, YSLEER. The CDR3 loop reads CASSQDRVNEQFF. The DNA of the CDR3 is TGCGCCAGCAGCCAAGACAGGGTGAATGAGCAGTTCTTC.

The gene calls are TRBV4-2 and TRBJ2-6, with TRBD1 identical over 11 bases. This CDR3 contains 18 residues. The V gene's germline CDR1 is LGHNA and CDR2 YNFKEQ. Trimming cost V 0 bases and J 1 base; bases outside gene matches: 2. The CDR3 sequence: CASSQDGDRGSGANVLTF. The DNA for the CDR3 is TGTGCCAGCAGCCAAGATGGGGACAGGGGGTCTGGGGCCAACGTCCTGACTTTC.

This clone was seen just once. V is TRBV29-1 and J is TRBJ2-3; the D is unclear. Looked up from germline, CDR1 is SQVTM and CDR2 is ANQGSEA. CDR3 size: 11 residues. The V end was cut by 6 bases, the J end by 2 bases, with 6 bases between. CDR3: CSVQPTDTQYF. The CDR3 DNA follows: TGCAGCGTACAGCCCACAGATACGCAGTATTTT.

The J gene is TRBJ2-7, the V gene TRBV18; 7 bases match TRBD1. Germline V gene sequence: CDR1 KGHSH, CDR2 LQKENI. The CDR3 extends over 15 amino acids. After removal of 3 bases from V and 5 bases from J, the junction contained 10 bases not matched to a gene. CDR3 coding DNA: TGTGCCAGCTCACCGTCCCGTGACAGGGCGCACGAGCAGTACTTC. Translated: CASSPSRDRAHEQYF.

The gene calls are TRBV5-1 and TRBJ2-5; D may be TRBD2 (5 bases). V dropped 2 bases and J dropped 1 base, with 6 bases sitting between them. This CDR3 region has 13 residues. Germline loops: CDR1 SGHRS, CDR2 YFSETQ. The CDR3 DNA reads TGCGCCAGCAGCTTTGGGAGCCAAGAGACCCAGTACTTC. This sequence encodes CASSFGSQETQYF.

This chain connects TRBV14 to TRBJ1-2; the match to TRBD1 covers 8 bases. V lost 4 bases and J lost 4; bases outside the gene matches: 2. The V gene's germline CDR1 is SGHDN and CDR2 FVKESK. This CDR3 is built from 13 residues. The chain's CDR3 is CASSPGTGYGYTF. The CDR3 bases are TGTGCCAGCAGCCCAGGGACAGGCTATGGCTACACCTTC.

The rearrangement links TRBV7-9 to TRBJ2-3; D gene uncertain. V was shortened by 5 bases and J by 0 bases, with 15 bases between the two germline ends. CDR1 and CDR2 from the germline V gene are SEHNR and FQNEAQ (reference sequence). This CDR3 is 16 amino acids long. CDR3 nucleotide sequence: TGTGCCAGCAGCATTCGGCGGAGCACTAGCACAGATACGCAGTATTTT. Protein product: CASSIRRSTSTDTQYF. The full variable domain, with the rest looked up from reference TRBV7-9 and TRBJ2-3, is DTGVSQNPRHKITKRGQNVTFRCDPISEHNRLYWYRQTLGQGPEFLTYFQNEAQLEKSRLLSDRFSAERPKGSFSTLEIQRTEQGDSAMYLCASSIRRSTSTDTQYFGPGTRLTVL.

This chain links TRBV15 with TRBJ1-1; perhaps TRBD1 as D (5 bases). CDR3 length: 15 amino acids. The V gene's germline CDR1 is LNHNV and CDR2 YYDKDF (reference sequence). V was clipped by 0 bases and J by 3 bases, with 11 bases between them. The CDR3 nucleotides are TGTGCCACCAGCAGAGATGGTAGGGGCTACACTGAAGCTTTCTTT. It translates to CATSRDGRGYTEAFF.

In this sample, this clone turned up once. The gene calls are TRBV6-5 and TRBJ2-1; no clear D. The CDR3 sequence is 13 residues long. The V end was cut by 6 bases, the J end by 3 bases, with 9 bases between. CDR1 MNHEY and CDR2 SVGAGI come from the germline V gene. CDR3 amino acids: CASRRDHYNEQFF. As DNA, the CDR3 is TGTGCCAGCAGACGTGATCACTACAATGAGCAGTTCTTC.

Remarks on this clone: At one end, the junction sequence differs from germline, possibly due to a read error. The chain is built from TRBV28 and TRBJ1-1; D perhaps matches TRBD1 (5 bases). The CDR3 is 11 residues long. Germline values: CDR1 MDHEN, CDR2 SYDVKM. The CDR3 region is CASKGNAEAFF. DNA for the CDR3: TGTGCCAGCAAGGGGAACGCTGAAGCTTTCTTT.

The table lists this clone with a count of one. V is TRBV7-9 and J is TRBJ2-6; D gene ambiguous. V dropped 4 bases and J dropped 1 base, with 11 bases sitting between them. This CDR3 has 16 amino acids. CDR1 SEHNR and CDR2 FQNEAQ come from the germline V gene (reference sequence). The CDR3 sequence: CASSSQPISGANVLTF. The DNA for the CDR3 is TGTGCCAGCAGCTCACAGCCTATTTCTGGGGCCAACGTCCTGACTTTC.

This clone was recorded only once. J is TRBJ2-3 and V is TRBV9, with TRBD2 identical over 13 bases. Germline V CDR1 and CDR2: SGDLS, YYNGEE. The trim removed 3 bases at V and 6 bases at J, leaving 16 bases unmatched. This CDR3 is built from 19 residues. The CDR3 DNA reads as TGTGCCAGCAGCGCGAGGGGGACTAGCGGGGTTCTGCGCATGGATACGCAGTATTTT. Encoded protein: CASSARGTSGVLRMDTQYF.

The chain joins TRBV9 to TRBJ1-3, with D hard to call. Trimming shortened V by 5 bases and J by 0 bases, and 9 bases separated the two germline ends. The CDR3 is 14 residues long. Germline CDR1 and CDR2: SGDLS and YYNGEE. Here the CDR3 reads CASSPEFSGNTIYF. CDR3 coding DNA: TGTGCCAGCAGTCCGGAGTTCTCTGGAAACACCATATATTTT.

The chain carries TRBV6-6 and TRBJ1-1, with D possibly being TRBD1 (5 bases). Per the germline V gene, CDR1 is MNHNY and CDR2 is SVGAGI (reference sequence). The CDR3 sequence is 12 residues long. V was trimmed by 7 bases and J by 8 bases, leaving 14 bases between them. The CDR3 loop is CASTSFRDEAFF. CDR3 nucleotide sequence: TGTGCCAGCACCTCGTTTAGGGACGAAGCTTTCTTT.

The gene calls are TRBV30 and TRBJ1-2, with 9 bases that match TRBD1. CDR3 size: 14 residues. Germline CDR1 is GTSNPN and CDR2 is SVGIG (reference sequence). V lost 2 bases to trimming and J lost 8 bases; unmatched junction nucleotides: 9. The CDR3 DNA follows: TGTGCCTGGAGTCAATTGGACAGGGGCCAAGGCTACACCTTC. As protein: CAWSQLDRGQGYTF.

CDR3 sequence reads: CAWSYIDTQYF. CDR3 DNA: TGTGCCTGGAGTTATATAGATACGCAGTATTTT. The chain carries TRBV30 and TRBJ2-3; no reliable D call. From germline, CDR1 is GTSNPN and CDR2 SVGIG (reference sequence). The CDR3 sequence is 11 residues long. Deletions cut 2 bases from V and 5 bases from J, with 5 bases between.

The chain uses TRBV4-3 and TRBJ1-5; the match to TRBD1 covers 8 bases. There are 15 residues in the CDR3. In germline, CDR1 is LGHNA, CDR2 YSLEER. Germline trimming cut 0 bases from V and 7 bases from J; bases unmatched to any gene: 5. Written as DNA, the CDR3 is TGCGCCAGCAGCCAAGAGCCAGGGGGCTTCCAGCCCCAGCATTTT. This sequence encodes CASSQEPGGFQPQHF.

The CDR3 DNA reads as TGTGCCAGCAGTGTGCGTGAGCAGTACTTC. Its protein product is CASSVREQYF. The chain carries TRBV2 and TRBJ2-7; D not certain. Trimming cost V 4 bases and J 7 bases, with 5 bases left between them. Germline CDR1 and CDR2: SNHLY and FYNNEI. This CDR3 contains 10 residues.

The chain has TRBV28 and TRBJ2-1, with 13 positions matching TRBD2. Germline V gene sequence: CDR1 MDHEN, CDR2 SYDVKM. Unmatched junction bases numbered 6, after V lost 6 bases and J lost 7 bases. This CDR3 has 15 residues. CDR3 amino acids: CASRPTSGGANEQFF. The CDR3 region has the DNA TGTGCCAGCAGACCTACTAGCGGGGGGGCAAATGAGCAGTTCTTC. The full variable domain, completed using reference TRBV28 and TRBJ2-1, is DVKVTQSSRYLVKRTGEKVFLECVQDMDHENMFWYRQDPGLGLRLIYFSYDVKMKEKGDIPEGYSVSREKKERFSLILESASTNQTSMYLCASRPTSGGANEQFFGPGTRLTVL.

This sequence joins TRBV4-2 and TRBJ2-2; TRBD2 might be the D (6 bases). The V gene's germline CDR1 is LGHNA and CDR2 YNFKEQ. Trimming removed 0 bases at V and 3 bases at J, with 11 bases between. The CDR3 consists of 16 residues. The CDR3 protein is CASSQDTGVDTGELFF. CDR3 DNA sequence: TGTGCCAGCAGCCAAGATACGGGGGTGGACACCGGGGAGCTGTTTTTT.